This T cell receptor beta chain emerged from a study of cytotoxic CD8 clonotypes in ibrutinib-treated CLL. V trimming: 6 bases; J trimming: 1 base; junction bases outside the gene matches: 3. The germline CDR1 and CDR2 sequences are MNHEY and SMNVEV (reference sequence). There are 13 residues in the CDR3. In this sample, this clone turned up once. Its antigen is currently unknown. The identical CDR3 is also encoded by other nucleotide sequences in the sample. Overall study findings and caveats: Before falling back toward baseline at progression, clonality had risen at the time of ibrutinib response. Sampling of sustained-remission and progressing patients occurred at differing times.

Profiling relied on immunoSEQ multiplex PCR, and the TCRdb table lists in-frame clones only, not all of them. The sample lists more than 200,000 clones, about three quarters occurring once. Sample: PBMCs, taken after 24 months of ibrutinib treatment. The receptor was derived from a human donor with chronic lymphocytic leukemia. V usage is TRBV27 and J usage is TRBJ2-7; 7 bases line up with TRBD1. CDR3 in amino acids: CASRRTGSYEQYF. The CDR3 DNA follows: TGTGCCAGCAGAAGGACAGGATCCTACGAGCAGTACTTC.